This TCR beta chain was found in a study of T cell changes during pregnancy in multiple sclerosis. Only in-frame clones appear in the TCRdb table, and some are missing; sequencing was by immunoSEQ multiplex PCR. The top ten hold roughly 0.9% of the sample, which has about 44,000 clones, around 96% seen once. CDR1 and CDR2 from the germline V gene are SGHTA and FQGNSA. V was clipped by 10 bases and J by 6 bases, with 19 bases between them. The CDR3 loop spans 15 amino acids. This TCR derives from a female donor with multiple sclerosis, enrolled in a pregnancy study. Sequences were derived from peripheral blood, sampled in the second trimester of pregnancy. This chain links TRBV7-2 with TRBJ1-6; weak D call: TRBD1 (6 bases). The CDR3 nucleotides read TGTGCCACCCAACCACCGGGGGGGCTTAATTCACCCCTCCACTTT. Residues: CATQPPGGLNSPLHF. Filled out from reference TRBV7-2 and TRBJ1-6, the complete variable domain reads GAGVSQSPSNKVTEKGKDVELRCDPISGHTALYWYRQSLGQGLEFLIYFQGNSAPDKSGLPSDRFSAERTGGSVSTLTIQRTQQEDSAVYLCATQPPGGLNSPLHFGNGTRLTVT.